This T cell receptor (beta chain) was identified during a study of blood T cell repertoires in COVID-19. The overall study: Donors in the United States, Italy and Spain gave samples during acute or convalescent COVID-19.

There are 16 residues in the CDR3. V lost 3 bases, J lost 3 bases, and 7 bases stayed unmatched. Germline CDR1 and CDR2: KGHDR and SFDVKD. Original analysis: From reference gene primer amplification, estimates of nucleated cell counts were derived. TCRdb keeps only in-frame clones here, not all; method: immunoSEQ multiplex PCR. V and J calls and clone size follow that table, whereas D and trimming were derived from the DNA. The sample contains some 55,000 clones, more than 85% of which appear only once. Specimen: peripheral blood. This sequence was found in a human donor in a cohort sampled during active COVID-19. The V gene is TRBV24-1, the J gene TRBJ1-5; 7 nucleotides line up with TRBD1. CDR3 DNA: TGTGCCACCAGTGATGACGGGACAGACTTCAATCAGCCCCAGCATTTT. Its protein product is CATSDDGTDFNQPQHF.